A selection of T cell receptor beta chains follows, all from one sample in a study of radiotherapy plus CTLA-4 blockade in lung cancer. Profiling relied on immunoSEQ multiplex PCR, and the TCRdb table lists in-frame clones only, not all of them. Among about 77,000 clones, less than 85% were seen once, and the ten largest hold over 9%. Sequences were derived from peripheral blood, sampled from a patient treated with radiotherapy plus ipilimumab. These receptor sequences come from a human donor with non-small cell lung cancer whose response to radiotherapy plus ipilimumab could not be evaluated. Both conserved end residues are part of each CDR3. The order of the fields is clone size, J gene, CDR3 length, V gene, D gene, CDR3 DNA, CDR3 protein. The D gene is left open where the match is weak. Clone size is not always given. Where it is, it says once, few, many or a class for expanded clones.

size: -
J: TRBJ2-7
length: 13
V: TRBV2
D: TRBD1
DNA: TGTGCCAGCACCGGGACAGGATCCTACGAGCAGTACTTC
CDR3: CASTGTGSYEQYF

size: -
J: TRBJ1-2
length: 13
V: TRBV6-5
D: -
DNA: TGTGCCAGCAGTGGGGCCGAGGCCTATGGCTACACCTTC
CDR3: CASSGAEAYGYTF

size: few
J: TRBJ2-7
length: 18
V: TRBV5-6
D: -
DNA: TGTGCCAGCAGCCCGGACACCCGTTTGAGCGAACTTCCCTACGAGCAGTACTTC
CDR3: CASSPDTRLSELPYEQYF

size: -
J: TRBJ1-1
length: 15
V: TRBV6-1
D: TRBD1
DNA: TGTGCCAGCAGGAGAACAGGGGGCGCGAACACTGAAGCTTTCTTT
CDR3: CASRRTGGANTEAFF

size: -
J: TRBJ2-2
length: 19
V: TRBV5-1
D: TRBD1
DNA: TGCGCCAGCAGCTTGTCTGGACAGGGTCAATTAACGAACACCGGGGAGCTGTTTTTT
CDR3: CASSLSGQGQLTNTGELFF

size: -
J: TRBJ2-7
length: 15
V: TRBV27
D: -
DNA: TGTGCCAGCAGTCCGTCCCGTCTAGCGTCCCTCGAGCAGTACTTC
CDR3: CASSPSRLASLEQYF

size: few
J: TRBJ2-7
length: 13
V: TRBV2
D: TRBD1
DNA: TGTGCCAGCCATCAGGGGGCTCGGTACGAGCAGTACTTC
CDR3: CASHQGARYEQYF

size: -
J: TRBJ1-4
length: 12
V: TRBV6-6
D: -
DNA: TGTGCCAGCAGTTACTCCAGTGAAAAACTGTTTTTT
CDR3: CASSYSSEKLFF

size: once
J: TRBJ1-1
length: 15
V: TRBV10-3
D: TRBD1
DNA: TGTGCCATCAGTGAGTCGAGTTCAGGGGGCGGTCGAGCTTTCTTT
CDR3: CAISESSSGGGRAFF

size: -
J: TRBJ2-7
length: 15
V: TRBV7-3
D: TRBD2
DNA: TGTGCCAGCAGCCGGACTAGCGGGAGTATCTACGAGCAGTACTTC
CDR3: CASSRTSGSIYEQYF

size: -
J: TRBJ1-4
length: 14
V: TRBV19
D: TRBD1
DNA: TGTGCCAGTAGGGCCGGGACAGGGCCCGAAAAACTGTTTTTT
CDR3: CASRAGTGPEKLFF

size: few
J: TRBJ1-6
length: 17
V: TRBV7-2
D: -
DNA: TGTGCCAGCAGCTTCCCCTCCCTTGCGGCCCTAAATTCACCCCTCCACTTT
CDR3: CASSFPSLAALNSPLHF

size: -
J: TRBJ1-1
length: 13
V: TRBV30
D: TRBD1
DNA: TGTGCCTGGACCTTTACAGGGGGCACTGAAGCTTTCTTT
CDR3: CAWTFTGGTEAFF

size: -
J: TRBJ1-6
length: 11
V: TRBV20-1
D: -
DNA: TGCAGTGCTAGTCCCGGGGGACCCCTCCACTTT
CDR3: CSASPGGPLHF

size: -
J: TRBJ2-5
length: 14
V: TRBV19
D: -
DNA: TGTGCCAGTAGTGTGGGGTCGGGAAGAGAGACCCAGTACTTC
CDR3: CASSVGSGRETQYF

size: few
J: TRBJ2-5
length: 13
V: TRBV6-6
D: TRBD2
DNA: TGTGCCAGCAGGGGGGGGTTCCAAGAGACCCAGTACTTC
CDR3: CASRGGFQETQYF

size: -
J: TRBJ2-7
length: 13
V: TRBV7-2
D: -
DNA: TGTGCCAGCAGCTTAGGTGCGGGCTACGAGCAGTACTTC
CDR3: CASSLGAGYEQYF

size: few
J: TRBJ1-1
length: 16
V: TRBV18
D: -
DNA: TGTGCCAGCTCACCTGTATCCGGGGTCTACGACACTGAAGCTTTCTTT
CDR3: CASSPVSGVYDTEAFF

size: -
J: TRBJ2-1
length: 13
V: TRBV27
D: -
DNA: TGTGCCAGCGGATATACAGGGTACTATGAGCAGTTCTTC
CDR3: CASGYTGYYEQFF

size: -
J: TRBJ1-6
length: 13
V: TRBV28
D: -
DNA: TGTGCCAGCAGTTTTTCAGAGGGATCGACCCTCCACTTT
CDR3: CASSFSEGSTLHF

size: -
J: TRBJ2-1
length: 23
V: TRBV7-3
D: -
DNA: TGTGCCAGCAGCTTAAATCCAGGGGGCATAGTGACTAGCGGCCGTATTTACTACAATGAGCAGTTCTTC
CDR3: CASSLNPGGIVTSGRIYYNEQFF

size: -
J: TRBJ1-5
length: 15
V: TRBV19
D: TRBD1
DNA: TGTGCCAGTAGTATAACTGGGACAGAGAATCAGCCCCAGCATTTT
CDR3: CASSITGTENQPQHF

size: -
J: TRBJ2-5
length: 15
V: TRBV19
D: TRBD1
DNA: TGTGCCAGTAGTCAGGGGACAGGGGCCCAAGAGACCCAGTACTTC
CDR3: CASSQGTGAQETQYF

size: -
J: TRBJ2-5
length: 14
V: TRBV28
D: -
DNA: TGTGCCAGCAGTGGGCCAAACGGGGGTGATACCCAGTACTTC
CDR3: CASSGPNGGDTQYF

size: -
J: TRBJ1-2
length: 15
V: TRBV27
D: -
DNA: TGTGCCAGCAGCCGGGCTCCGACAGGCAACTATGGCTACACCTTC
CDR3: CASSRAPTGNYGYTF

size: -
J: TRBJ1-2
length: 14
V: TRBV6-1
D: -
DNA: TGTGCCAGTAGTGATCGGGTAGAAGGCTATGGCTACACCTTC
CDR3: CASSDRVEGYGYTF

size: -
J: TRBJ2-7
length: 13
V: TRBV9
D: -
DNA: TGTGCCAGCAGCGTAGTTGAGGTGGGCGAGCAGTACTTC
CDR3: CASSVVEVGEQYF

size: once
J: TRBJ1-5
length: 14
V: TRBV19
D: -
DNA: TGTGCCAGTAACAACGGGCAGGGGCATCAGCCCCAGCATTTT
CDR3: CASNNGQGHQPQHF

size: -
J: TRBJ1-3
length: 16
V: TRBV15
D: -
DNA: TGTGCCACCAGCAGAGCCCCTACAGTCTCTGGAAACACCATATATTTT
CDR3: CATSRAPTVSGNTIYF

size: few
J: TRBJ1-2
length: 14
V: TRBV5-6
D: -
DNA: TGTGCCAGCAGCTTCAGCGATAGGAACTATGGCTACACCTTC
CDR3: CASSFSDRNYGYTF

size: once
J: TRBJ2-6
length: 17
V: TRBV19
D: TRBD1
DNA: TGTGCCAGTAGTACTCGGGACAGTTTCTCTGGGGCCAACGTCCTGACTTTC
CDR3: CASSTRDSFSGANVLTF

size: -
J: TRBJ1-5
length: 14
V: TRBV10-1
D: -
DNA: TGCGCCAGCAGTGGAGGGCAGGGCAATCAGCCCCAGCATTTT
CDR3: CASSGGQGNQPQHF

size: -
J: TRBJ1-5
length: 15
V: TRBV7-8
D: -
DNA: TGTGCCAGCAGCTTAGAATATGAAGAGAGTCAGCCCCAGCATTTT
CDR3: CASSLEYEESQPQHF

size: -
J: TRBJ1-2
length: 17
V: TRBV28
D: -
DNA: TGTGCCAGCAGTTTATACTCTGCGTTAGGGAACGGGGATGGCTACACCTTC
CDR3: CASSLYSALGNGDGYTF

size: once
J: TRBJ2-1
length: 15
V: TRBV27
D: TRBD2
DNA: TGTGCCAGCAGTTCTTTTAGCGGGAGAGTTAATGAGCAGTTCTTC
CDR3: CASSSFSGRVNEQFF

size: few
J: TRBJ1-5
length: 15
V: TRBV6-6
D: -
DNA: TGTGCTTCCAGGGCCGAGGCAGGGGGCAATCAGCCCCAGCATTTT
CDR3: CASRAEAGGNQPQHF

size: -
J: TRBJ1-5
length: 13
V: TRBV28
D: -
DNA: TGTGCCAGCAGTACGCCGAACTATCAGCCCCAGCATTTT
CDR3: CASSTPNYQPQHF

size: once
J: TRBJ1-5
length: 14
V: TRBV27
D: -
DNA: TGTGCCAGCAGTTCCCGGACTGGTAGTCAGCCCCAGCATTTT
CDR3: CASSSRTGSQPQHF

size: -
J: TRBJ1-2
length: 16
V: TRBV25-1
D: -
DNA: TGTGCCAGCAGTGAATATTTGCCAGGGGACACCCCCGGCTACACCTTC
CDR3: CASSEYLPGDTPGYTF

size: -
J: TRBJ1-5
length: 16
V: TRBV6-1
D: -
DNA: TGTGCCAGCAGTGCGTTATCAGGGTATAGCAATCAGCCCCAGCATTTT
CDR3: CASSALSGYSNQPQHF

size: -
J: TRBJ2-7
length: 15
V: TRBV5-6
D: -
DNA: TGTGCCAGCAGCTTGACCCTGTGGAGATCCTACGAGCAGTACTTC
CDR3: CASSLTLWRSYEQYF

size: -
J: TRBJ2-1
length: 15
V: TRBV19
D: TRBD2
DNA: TGTGCCAGTAGTATAGTAGAGCGGGGAGACAATGAGCAGTTCTTC
CDR3: CASSIVERGDNEQFF

size: -
J: TRBJ1-5
length: 14
V: TRBV13
D: TRBD1
DNA: TGTGCCAGCAGCTTTGGACAGGCCGGTCAGCCCCAGCATTTT
CDR3: CASSFGQAGQPQHF

size: -
J: TRBJ1-3
length: 15
V: TRBV28
D: TRBD1
DNA: TGTGCCAGCAGATTTACAGGGGAATCTGGAAACACCATATATTTT
CDR3: CASRFTGESGNTIYF

size: -
J: TRBJ1-2
length: 16
V: TRBV7-2
D: TRBD1
DNA: TGTGCCAGCAGCGGATACCGGGACAGAGAAAACTATGGCTACACCTTC
CDR3: CASSGYRDRENYGYTF

size: -
J: TRBJ1-1
length: 14
V: TRBV18
D: -
DNA: TGTGCCAGCTCACCGGAAACAGGGAACACTGAAGCTTTCTTT
CDR3: CASSPETGNTEAFF